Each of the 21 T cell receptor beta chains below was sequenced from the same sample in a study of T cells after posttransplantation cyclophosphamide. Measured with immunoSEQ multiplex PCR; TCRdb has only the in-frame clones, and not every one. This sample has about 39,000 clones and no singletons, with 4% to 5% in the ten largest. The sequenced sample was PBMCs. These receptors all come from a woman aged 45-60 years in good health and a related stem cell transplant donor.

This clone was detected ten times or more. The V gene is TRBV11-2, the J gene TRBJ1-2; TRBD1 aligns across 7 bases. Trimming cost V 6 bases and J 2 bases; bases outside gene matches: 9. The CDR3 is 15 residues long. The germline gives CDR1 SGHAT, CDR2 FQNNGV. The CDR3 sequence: CASRSPGTANYGYTF. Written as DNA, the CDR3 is TGTGCCAGCAGAAGCCCCGGGACAGCAAACTATGGCTACACCTTC.

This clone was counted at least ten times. The CDR3 loop is CASSRPQGAANTGELFF. CDR3 DNA: TGTGCCAGCAGCCGACCACAGGGGGCGGCGAACACCGGGGAGCTGTTTTTT. This rearrangement joins TRBV5-5 to TRBJ2-2, with 9 bases identical to TRBD1. Germline V gene data show CDR1 as SGHKS and CDR2 as YYEKEE (reference sequence). Trimming removed 4 bases from V and 0 bases from J; junction bases left unmatched: 7. The CDR3 has 17 residues.

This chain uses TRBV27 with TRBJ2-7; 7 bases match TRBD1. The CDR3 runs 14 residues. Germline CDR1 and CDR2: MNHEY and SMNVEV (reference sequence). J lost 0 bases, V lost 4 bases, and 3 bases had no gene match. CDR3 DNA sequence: TGTGCCAGCAGTTCGTGGGACAGCTCCTACGAGCAGTACTTC. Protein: CASSSWDSSYEQYF.

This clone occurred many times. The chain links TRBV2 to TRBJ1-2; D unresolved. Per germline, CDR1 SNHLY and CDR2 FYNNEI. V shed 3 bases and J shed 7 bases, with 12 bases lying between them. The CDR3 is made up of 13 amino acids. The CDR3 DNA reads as TGTGCCAGCAGTGATACGGGTGAGGCTGGCTACACCTTC. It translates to CASSDTGEAGYTF.

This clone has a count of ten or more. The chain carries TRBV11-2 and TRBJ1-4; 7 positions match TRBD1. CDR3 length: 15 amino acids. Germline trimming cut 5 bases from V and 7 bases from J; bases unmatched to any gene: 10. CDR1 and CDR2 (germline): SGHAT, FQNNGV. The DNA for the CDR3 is TGTGCCAGCAGCCTGACAGGGTCAGGGGGTGAAAAACTGTTTTTT. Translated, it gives CASSLTGSGGEKLFF.

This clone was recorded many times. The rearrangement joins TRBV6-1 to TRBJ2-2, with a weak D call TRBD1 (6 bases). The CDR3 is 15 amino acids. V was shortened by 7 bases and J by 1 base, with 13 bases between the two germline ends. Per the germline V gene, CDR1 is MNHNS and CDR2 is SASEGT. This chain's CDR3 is CASTLRTENTGELFF. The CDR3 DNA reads TGTGCCAGCACCCTGAGGACAGAGAACACCGGGGAGCTGTTTTTT.

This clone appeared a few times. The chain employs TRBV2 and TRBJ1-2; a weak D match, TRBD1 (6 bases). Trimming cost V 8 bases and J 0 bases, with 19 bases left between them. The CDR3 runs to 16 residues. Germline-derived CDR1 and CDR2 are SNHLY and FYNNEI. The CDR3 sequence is CASVRGLRGTNYGYTF. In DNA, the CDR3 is TGTGCCAGCGTACGAGGTTTGAGGGGGACTAACTATGGCTACACCTTC. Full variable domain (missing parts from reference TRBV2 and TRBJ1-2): EPEVTQTPSHQVTQMGQEVILRCVPISNHLYFYWYRQILGQKVEFLVSFYNNEISEKSEIFDDQFSVERPDGSNFTLKIRSTKLEDSAMYFCASVRGLRGTNYGYTFGSGTRLTVV.

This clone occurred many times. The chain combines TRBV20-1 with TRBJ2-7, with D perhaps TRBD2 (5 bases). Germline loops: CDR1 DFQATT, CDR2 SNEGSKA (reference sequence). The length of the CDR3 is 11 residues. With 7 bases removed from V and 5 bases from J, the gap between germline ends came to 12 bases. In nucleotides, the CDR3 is TGCAGTGTCCAAGTCGGGGACGAGCAGTACTTC. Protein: CSVQVGDEQYF.

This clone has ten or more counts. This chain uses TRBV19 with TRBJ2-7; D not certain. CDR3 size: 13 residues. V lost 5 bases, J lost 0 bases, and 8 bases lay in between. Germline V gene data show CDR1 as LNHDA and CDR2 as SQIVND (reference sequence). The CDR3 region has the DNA TGTGCCAGTAGTTTCTTCGGCTCCTACGAGCAGTACTTC. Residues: CASSFFGSYEQYF.

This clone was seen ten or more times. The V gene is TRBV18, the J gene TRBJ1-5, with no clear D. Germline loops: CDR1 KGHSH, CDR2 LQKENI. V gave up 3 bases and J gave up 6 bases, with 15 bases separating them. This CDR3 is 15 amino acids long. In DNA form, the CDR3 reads TGTGCCAGCTCACCTGTCTACGAGGGAGGTCAGCCCCAGCATTTT. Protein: CASSPVYEGGQPQHF. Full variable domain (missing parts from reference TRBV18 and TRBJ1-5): NAGVMQNPRHLVRRRGQEARLRCSPMKGHSHVYWYRQLPEEGLKFMVYLQKENIIDESGMPKERFSAEFPKEGPSILRIQQVVRGDSAAYFCASSPVYEGGQPQHFGDGTRLSIL.

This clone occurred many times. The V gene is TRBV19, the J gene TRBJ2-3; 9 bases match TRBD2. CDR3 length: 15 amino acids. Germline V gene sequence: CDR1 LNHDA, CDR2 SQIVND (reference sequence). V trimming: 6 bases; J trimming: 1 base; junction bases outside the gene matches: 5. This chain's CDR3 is CASSASSGGTDTQYF. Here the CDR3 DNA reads TGTGCCAGTAGCGCCTCTAGCGGGGGCACAGATACGCAGTATTTT.

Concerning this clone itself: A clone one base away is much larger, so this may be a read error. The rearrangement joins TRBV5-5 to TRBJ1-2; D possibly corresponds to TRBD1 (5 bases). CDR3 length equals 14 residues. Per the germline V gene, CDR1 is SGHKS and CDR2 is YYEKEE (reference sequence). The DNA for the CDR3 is TGTGCCAGCAACTTGGACATTTTTAACTATGGCTACACCTTC. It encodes CASNLDIFNYGYTF.

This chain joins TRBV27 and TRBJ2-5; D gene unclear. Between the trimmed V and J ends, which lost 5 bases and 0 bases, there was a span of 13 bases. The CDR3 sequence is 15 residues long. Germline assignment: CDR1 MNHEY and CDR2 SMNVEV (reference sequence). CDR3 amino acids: CASSRTGAYQETQYF. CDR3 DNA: TGTGCCAGCAGTAGAACGGGTGCATACCAAGAGACCCAGTACTTC.

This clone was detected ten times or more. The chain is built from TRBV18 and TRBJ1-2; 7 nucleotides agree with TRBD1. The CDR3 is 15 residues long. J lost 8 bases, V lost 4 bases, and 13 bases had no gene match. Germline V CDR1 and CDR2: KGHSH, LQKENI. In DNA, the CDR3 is TGTGCCAGCTCACGCGTCGGACAGGCGCAGGAGGGCTACACCTTC. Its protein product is CASSRVGQAQEGYTF.

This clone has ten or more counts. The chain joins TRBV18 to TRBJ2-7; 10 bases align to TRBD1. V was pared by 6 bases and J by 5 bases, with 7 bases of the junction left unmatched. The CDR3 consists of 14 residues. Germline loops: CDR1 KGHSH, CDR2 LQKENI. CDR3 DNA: TGTGCCAGCTCCCCGGACAGGGGGGGGAACGAGCAGTACTTC. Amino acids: CASSPDRGGNEQYF.

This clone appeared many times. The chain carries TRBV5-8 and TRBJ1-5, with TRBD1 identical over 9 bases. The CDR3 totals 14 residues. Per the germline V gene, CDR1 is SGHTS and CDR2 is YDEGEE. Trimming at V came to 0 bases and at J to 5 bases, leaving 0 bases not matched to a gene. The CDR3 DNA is TGTGCCAGCAGCTTGGGGGACAGGGATCAGCCCCAGCATTTT. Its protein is CASSLGDRDQPQHF.

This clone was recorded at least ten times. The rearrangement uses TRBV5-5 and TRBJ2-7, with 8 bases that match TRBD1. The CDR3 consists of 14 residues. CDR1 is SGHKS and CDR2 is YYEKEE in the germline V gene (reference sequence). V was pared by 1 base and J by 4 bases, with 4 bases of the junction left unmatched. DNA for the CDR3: TGTGCCAGCAGCTTGTGGGGACAGGCTTACGAGCAGTACTTC. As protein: CASSLWGQAYEQYF.

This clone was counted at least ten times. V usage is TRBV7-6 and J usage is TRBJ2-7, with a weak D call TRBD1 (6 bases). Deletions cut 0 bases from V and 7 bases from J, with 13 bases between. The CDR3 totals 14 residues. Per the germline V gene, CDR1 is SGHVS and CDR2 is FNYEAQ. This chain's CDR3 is CASSLAGAQGEQYF. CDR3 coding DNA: TGTGCCAGCAGCTTAGCCGGAGCCCAGGGGGAGCAGTACTTC.

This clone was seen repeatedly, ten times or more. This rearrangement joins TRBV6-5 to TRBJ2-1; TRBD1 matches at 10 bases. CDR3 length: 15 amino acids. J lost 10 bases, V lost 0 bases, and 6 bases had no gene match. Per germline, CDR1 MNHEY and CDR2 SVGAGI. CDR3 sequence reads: CASSYSFDRGHEQFF. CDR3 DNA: TGTGCCAGCAGTTACTCATTTGACAGGGGGCACGAGCAGTTCTTC.

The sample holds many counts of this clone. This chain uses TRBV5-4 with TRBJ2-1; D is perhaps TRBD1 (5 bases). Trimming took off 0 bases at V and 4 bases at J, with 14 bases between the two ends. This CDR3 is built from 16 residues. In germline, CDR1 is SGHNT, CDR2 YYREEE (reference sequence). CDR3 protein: CASSLEGQPGYNEQFF. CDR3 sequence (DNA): TGTGCCAGCAGCTTGGAAGGGCAGCCAGGGTACAATGAGCAGTTCTTC.

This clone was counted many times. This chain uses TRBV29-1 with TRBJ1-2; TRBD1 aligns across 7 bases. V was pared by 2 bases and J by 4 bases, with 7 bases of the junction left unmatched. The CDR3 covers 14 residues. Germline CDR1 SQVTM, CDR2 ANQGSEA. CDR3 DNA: TGCAGCGTTGAAACGGCAGGGGGTGGCTATGGCTACACCTTC. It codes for CSVETAGGGYGYTF.